The 22 T cell receptor beta chains below were found in one sample sequenced in a study of identical twins. From the 5' RACE reads, TCRdb called clonotypes with MiXCR, one entry per CDR3 protein. Among about 240,000 distinct CDR3 sequences listed, about 10% were seen once. The material sequenced was memory T cells sorted from blood. These receptors were collected from a man aged 45 to 65 in good health.

This clonotype was detected a few times. This rearrangement joins TRBV7-9 to TRBJ1-4, with unresolved D. The germline V and J ends were trimmed by 5 bases and 4 bases, with 11 bases remaining between them. The germline gives CDR1 SEHNR, CDR2 FQNEAQ (reference sequence). The CDR3 extends over 14 amino acids. CDR3 loop: CASSLDGGNEKLFF. CDR3 nucleotide sequence: TGTGCCAGCAGCCTCGACGGAGGTAATGAAAAACTGTTTTTT.

There are many counts of this clonotype. This chain links TRBV10-3 with TRBJ2-6; 7 positions match TRBD1. The junction had 12 bases not matched to a gene; V was cut back by 5 bases and J by 2 bases. CDR3 length: 18 residues. Germline values: CDR1 ENHRY, CDR2 SYGVKD. This CDR3 reads CAISSGQPTVAGANVLTF. The CDR3 DNA reads TGTGCCATCAGTTCGGGACAGCCAACGGTGGCTGGGGCCAACGTCCTGACTTTC.

The count of this clonotype is one. The V call is TRBV9, the J call TRBJ2-2; 9 bases match TRBD1. V was clipped by 2 bases and J by 7 bases; unmatched bases: 6. The germline CDR1 and CDR2 sequences are SGDLS and YYNGEE. The CDR3 extends over 15 amino acids. The CDR3 loop reads CASSVTGGIGGELFF. Here the CDR3 DNA reads TGTGCCAGCAGCGTTACAGGGGGCATCGGCGGGGAGCTGTTTTTT. The entire variable domain, with the rest obtained from reference TRBV9 and TRBJ2-2, is as follows: DSGVTQTPKHLITATGQRVTLRCSPRSGDLSVYWYQQSLDQGLQFLIQYYNGEERAKGNILERFSAQQFPDLHSELNLSSLELGDSALYFCASSVTGGIGGELFFGEGSRLTVL.

This clonotype was picked up many times. In DNA form, the CDR3 reads TGTGCCAGCAGCCAAGAAGGTCTAGCGGGAGGTGGGACCGGGGAGCTGTTTTTT. As protein: CASSQEGLAGGGTGELFF. This chain links TRBV3-1 with TRBJ2-2; TRBD2 matches 11 bases. V lost 0 bases and J lost 5; bases outside the gene matches: 8. The CDR3 loop spans 18 amino acids. Germline CDR1 LGHDT, CDR2 YNNKEL (reference sequence).

This clonotype occurred a few times. V gene TRBV7-2 combines with J gene TRBJ2-3, with D perhaps assigned TRBD1 or TRBD2 (6 bases each). The V end was cut by 5 bases, the J end by 5 bases, with 14 bases between. The CDR3 contains 14 residues. Per the germline V gene, CDR1 is SGHTA and CDR2 is FQGNSA. CDR3 nucleotide sequence: TGTGCCAGCAGCGTGAAAAGGGGGGAAGATACGCAGTATTTT. It codes for CASSVKRGEDTQYF.

This clonotype was observed many times. This chain links TRBV4-3 with TRBJ1-4, with D perhaps matching TRBD1 (5 bases). With 0 bases removed from V and 0 bases from J, the gap between germline ends came to 14 bases. The CDR3 extends over 18 amino acids. The V gene's germline CDR1 is LGHNA and CDR2 YSLEER. CDR3 coding DNA: TGCGCCAGCAGCCAAGATTTAACCCCCAGGGCAACTAATGAAAAACTGTTTTTT. Translating gives CASSQDLTPRATNEKLFF.

This chain links TRBV5-4 with TRBJ2-1; 7 nucleotides align to TRBD2. The V gene end was trimmed by 4 bases and the J gene end by 5 bases; junction bases not matched to a gene: 12. Germline V gene sequence: CDR1 SGHNT, CDR2 YYREEE (reference sequence). The CDR3 spans 16 residues. Here the CDR3 reads CASSRSGEGLNNEQFF. Here the CDR3 DNA reads TGTGCCAGCAGCCGGTCCGGGGAGGGCTTAAACAATGAGCAGTTCTTC. The variable domain in full, completed from reference TRBV5-4 and TRBJ2-1, reads ETGVTQSPTHLIKTRGQQVTLRCSSQSGHNTVSWYQQALGQGPQFIFQYYREEENGRGNFPPRFSGLQFPNYSSELNVNALELDDSALYLCASSRSGEGLNNEQFFGPGTRLTVL.

There are a few counts of this clonotype. The J gene is TRBJ2-3, the V gene TRBV5-1, with TRBD2 matching 9 bases. V lost 2 bases to trimming and J lost 8 bases; unmatched junction nucleotides: 6. CDR3 length: 14 residues. Per germline, CDR1 SGHRS and CDR2 YFSETQ. Here the CDR3 reads CASSFRGRDGTQYF. CDR3 in DNA: TGCGCCAGCAGCTTCCGCGGGAGGGATGGTACGCAGTATTTT.

This clonotype was recorded at least ten times. The chain carries TRBV9 and TRBJ2-2; D is unclear. CDR1 SGDLS and CDR2 YYNGEE come from the germline V gene. This CDR3 contains 13 residues. V lost 0 bases, J lost 6 bases, and 6 bases lay in between. The CDR3 DNA follows: TGTGCCAGCAGCGTAGAATCTGCCGGGGAGCTGTTTTTT. Its translation is CASSVESAGELFF.

This clonotype has at least ten counts. V usage is TRBV28 and J usage is TRBJ1-1; D uncertain. The CDR3 spans 12 residues. The V end was cut by 9 bases, the J end by 0 bases, with 8 bases between. Germline V CDR1 and CDR2: MDHEN, SYDVKM. The CDR3 loop is CASDGVNTEAFF. CDR3 bases: TGTGCCAGTGATGGGGTGAACACTGAAGCTTTCTTT.

This clonotype was counted at least ten times. The gene calls are TRBV3-1 and TRBJ1-2; weak D call: TRBD1 (5 bases). The V gene's germline CDR1 is LGHDT and CDR2 YNNKEL (reference sequence). V shed 1 base and J shed 0 bases, with 18 bases lying between them. The CDR3 is 18 residues long. CDR3 sequence reads: CASSQARGAGSTNYGYTF. The CDR3 DNA is TGTGCCAGCAGCCAAGCCCGAGGGGCGGGGTCAACTAACTATGGCTACACCTTC. Combining the CDR3 with reference TRBV3-1 and TRBJ1-2 gives the whole variable domain DTAVSQTPKYLVTQMGNDKSIKCEQNLGHDTMYWYKQDSKKFLKIMFSYNNKELIINETVPNRFSPKSPDKAHLNLHINSLELGDSAVYFCASSQARGAGSTNYGYTFGSGTRLTVV.

Many counts were recorded for this clonotype. The rearrangement links TRBV12-3 or TRBV12-4 to TRBJ1-2; maybe TRBD1 (5 bases). CDR3 length: 14 amino acids. V was trimmed by 5 bases and J by 1 base, leaving 11 bases between them. The CDR3 coding sequence is TGTGCCAGCAGTACCAGGGATCTTAACTATGGCTACACCTTC. Protein sequence: CASSTRDLNYGYTF.

This chain joins TRBV5-1 and TRBJ2-6, with 7 bases fitting TRBD1. This CDR3 has 14 amino acids. With V trimmed by 7 bases and J by 4 bases, 5 bases remained unmatched. Germline CDR1 is SGHRS and CDR2 is YFSETQ. This CDR3 reads CASGEGAGANVLTF. The CDR3, as DNA: TGCGCCAGCGGCGAGGGGGCCGGGGCCAACGTCCTGACTTTC. Full variable domain (rest looked up from reference TRBV5-1 and TRBJ2-6): KAGVTQTPRYLIKTRGQQVTLSCSPISGHRSVSWYQQTPGQGLQFLFEYFSETQRNKGNFPGRFSGRQFSNSRSEMNVSTLELGDSALYLCASGEGAGANVLTFGAGSRLTVL.

This sequence joins TRBV4-1 and TRBJ2-5; 9 positions agree with TRBD2. This CDR3 has 18 amino acids. The germline V gene has CDR1 MGHRA and CDR2 YSYEKL. The trim removed 2 bases at V and 2 bases at J, leaving 12 bases unmatched. The DNA for the CDR3 is TGCGCCAGCAGCCAATTTCCCACGACTAGCGGCTCACAAGAGACCCAGTACTTC. As protein: CASSQFPTTSGSQETQYF.

This clonotype was counted a few times. The CDR3 DNA reads TGTGCCAGCAGCCAAGGGGTCAGGACAGGACCCTCCGAAGCTTTCTTT. It specifies CASSQGVRTGPSEAFF. This chain connects TRBV4-2 to TRBJ1-1, with 7 bases lining up with TRBD1. CDR1 is LGHNA and CDR2 is YNFKEQ in the germline V gene. The CDR3 extends over 16 amino acids. After removal of 1 base from V and 8 bases from J, the junction contained 13 bases not matched to a gene.

This clonotype was seen at least ten times. CDR3: CSARLLLAGAYNEQFF. CDR3 nucleotide sequence: TGCAGTGCTAGACTCCTACTAGCGGGAGCCTACAATGAGCAGTTCTTC. The J gene is TRBJ2-1, the V gene TRBV20-1; 11 positions match TRBD2. The trim removed 2 bases at V and 2 bases at J, leaving 5 bases unmatched. This CDR3 is built from 16 residues. The germline CDR1 and CDR2 sequences are DFQATT and SNEGSKA (reference sequence).

In its sample, this clonotype was seen a few times. The chain is built from TRBV15 and TRBJ1-5, with no clear D. The V gene's germline CDR1 is LNHNV and CDR2 YYDKDF (reference sequence). V shed 0 bases and J shed 0 bases, with 9 bases lying between them. The CDR3 is made up of 16 amino acids. The CDR3, as DNA: TGTGCCACCAGCAGAGATGGGCTATATAGCAATCAGCCCCAGCATTTT. This gives the protein CATSRDGLYSNQPQHF.

This clonotype was seen at least ten times. The J gene is TRBJ2-7, the V gene TRBV28; 7 nucleotides line up with TRBD1. V shed 6 bases, J shed 0 bases, and the junction held 8 bases outside the gene matches. CDR3 length: 15 residues. Germline V gene sequence: CDR1 MDHEN, CDR2 SYDVKM. CDR3 sequence reads: CASRIDTGVSYEQYF. The DNA for the CDR3 is TGTGCCAGCAGGATAGACACAGGGGTCTCCTACGAGCAGTACTTC.

The sample holds many counts of this clonotype. V usage is TRBV20-1 and J usage is TRBJ1-5; the D is unclear. The length of the CDR3 is 13 residues. CDR1 DFQATT and CDR2 SNEGSKA come from the germline V gene (reference sequence). V was trimmed by 3 bases and J by 5 bases, leaving 11 bases between them. The CDR3 sequence is CSARDAGHQPQHF. In nucleotides, the CDR3 is TGCAGTGCTAGGGACGCCGGACATCAGCCCCAGCATTTT.

The V call is TRBV7-2, the J call TRBJ2-2; 8 nucleotides agree with TRBD2. V dropped 2 bases and J dropped 4; count of bases not matched to a gene: 3. This CDR3 has 15 residues. In germline, CDR1 is SGHTA, CDR2 FQGNSA. CDR3 in DNA: TGTGCCAGCAGCTTACACGGGAGGGGCACCGGGGAGCTGTTTTTT. Translated: CASSLHGRGTGELFF.

Only a few counts were recorded for this clonotype. In DNA, the CDR3 is TGTGCCAGCAGCTTAGCGTACAGCGGGAGGACCTTAGACAATGAGCAGTTCTTC. It specifies CASSLAYSGRTLDNEQFF. V gene TRBV7-8 combines with J gene TRBJ2-1; 9 bases map to TRBD2. The V segment lost 0 bases and the J segment 5 bases; nucleotides outside the gene matches: 11. The CDR3 contains 18 residues. Germline V gives CDR1 SGHVS, CDR2 FQNEAQ.

This clonotype was detected ten times or more. The chain employs TRBV20-1 and TRBJ2-3, with 14 bases lining up with TRBD2. V lost 6 bases, J lost 0 bases, and 11 bases stayed unmatched. CDR1 DFQATT and CDR2 SNEGSKA come from the germline V gene (reference sequence). The CDR3 totals 18 residues. The CDR3 region is CSALGLAGGPPSTDTQYF. The CDR3, as DNA: TGCAGTGCCCTTGGACTAGCGGGAGGTCCACCTAGCACAGATACGCAGTATTTT.